One and the same sample provided the 12 T cell receptor beta chains below, sequenced in a study of blood T cells in healthy people across ages. A sample-barcoded 5' primer and a J-beta primer mix were used in a second PCR of roughly 7 to 11 cycles. Each CDR3 protein is one row after TCRdb ran MiXCR on the 5' RACE reads. The data contain around 700,000 distinct CDR3 sequences, 20% to 30% of them singletons. Separately, the same data were catalogued under a study of T cells of mothers and their children.

The specimen was blood. The receptor set was obtained from a boy under 18 in good health.

This clonotype was detected only a few times. The rearrangement joins TRBV5-6 to TRBJ2-5; no reliable D call. The J call may be wrong; the DNA end is better matched by TRBJ2-1. Germline loops: CDR1 SGHDT, CDR2 YYEEEE. The CDR3 covers 13 residues. The CDR3 region is CASSLFANNEQFF. As DNA, the CDR3 is TGTGCCAGCAGCTTATTTGCGAACAATGAGCAGTTCTTC.

This clonotype has only a few counts. This rearrangement joins TRBV20-1 to TRBJ2-3; a weak D match, TRBD1 (6 bases). V lost 5 bases to trimming and J lost 0 bases, with 9 bases between them. The V gene's germline CDR1 is DFQATT and CDR2 SNEGSKA (reference sequence). The CDR3 has 13 residues. CDR3 bases: TGCAGTGCTCCAGGGGCCAGCACAGATACGCAGTATTTT. Translated: CSAPGASTDTQYF.

This clonotype came up a few times. The chain carries TRBV10-3 and TRBJ1-1; 8 bases are shared with TRBD1. Germline CDR1 ENHRY, CDR2 SYGVKD. The CDR3 runs to 13 residues. The junction had 11 bases not matched to a gene; V was cut back by 6 bases and J by 11 bases. CDR3 sequence reads: CAISVDRAEEAFF. Here the CDR3 DNA reads TGTGCCATCAGCGTGGACAGGGCTGAGGAGGCTTTCTTT.

V gene TRBV9 combines with J gene TRBJ2-5; maybe TRBD1 (5 bases). The CDR3 loop spans 15 amino acids. V lost 0 bases, J lost 2 bases, and 11 bases lay in between. Germline V gives CDR1 SGDLS, CDR2 YYNGEE. The CDR3 region is CASSVDWGRQETQYF. The CDR3 DNA is TGTGCCAGCAGCGTAGATTGGGGCAGACAAGAGACCCAGTACTTC.

This clonotype has ten or more counts. This chain links TRBV11-2 with TRBJ2-7; TRBD2 is a possible D gene (6 bases). This CDR3 is built from 13 residues. Per the germline V gene, CDR1 is SGHAT and CDR2 is FQNNGV. The V gene lost 5 bases and the J gene lost 7 bases, with 15 bases spanning the gap. The DNA for the CDR3 is TGTGCCAGCAGCCCCCCCTCGGGAGATGAGCAGTACTTC. It specifies CASSPPSGDEQYF.

This clonotype has more than one count but fewer than ten. The CDR3 DNA is TGCAGTGCCCAGAGGGCGGGCGGACGAACAGAGACCCAGTACTTC. Its protein is CSAQRAGGRTETQYF. J is TRBJ2-5 and V is TRBV20-1; D may be TRBD2 (5 bases). Germline assignment: CDR1 DFQATT and CDR2 SNEGSKA (reference sequence). This CDR3 comprises 15 residues. Trimming left V 6 bases short and J 4 bases short, with 21 bases between.

In its sample, this clonotype was seen once. The chain employs TRBV5-1 and TRBJ2-1; 15 nucleotides align to TRBD2. Germline CDR1 is SGHRS and CDR2 is YFSETQ. The length of the CDR3 is 18 residues. J lost 3 bases, V lost 4 bases, and 8 bases had no gene match. The CDR3 sequence is CASSGGLAGGKVYNEQFF. CDR3 nucleotides: TGCGCCAGCAGCGGGGGACTAGCGGGGGGCAAGGTCTACAATGAGCAGTTCTTC.

This chain links TRBV19 with TRBJ1-2, with 11 bases aligning to TRBD1. The CDR3 totals 15 residues. V lost 4 bases to trimming and J lost 7 bases; unmatched junction nucleotides: 8. Germline CDR1 reads LNHDA; CDR2 reads SQIVND (reference sequence). The chain's CDR3 is CASSNPGTGGFGYTF. The DNA of the CDR3 is TGTGCCAGTAGTAACCCCGGGACAGGGGGTTTTGGCTACACCTTC.

This chain links TRBV5-5 with TRBJ2-3, with D perhaps matching TRBD1 or TRBD2 (6 bases each). Germline values: CDR1 SGHKS, CDR2 YYEKEE (reference sequence). Trimming took 2 bases from V and 6 from J, leaving 13 bases between them. The CDR3 consists of 14 residues. The CDR3 spells CASSLWGAGDTQYF. CDR3 nucleotides: TGTGCCAGCAGCTTATGGGGGGCTGGTGATACGCAGTATTTT. Complete variable domain (other parts from reference TRBV5-5 and TRBJ2-3): DAGVTQSPTHLIKTRGQQVTLRCSPISGHKSVSWYQQVLGQGPQFIFQYYEKEERGRGNFPDRFSARQFPNYSSELNVNALLLGDSALYLCASSLWGAGDTQYFGPGTRLTVL.

The sample holds a few counts of this clonotype. This sequence joins TRBV5-1 and TRBJ2-5; TRBD1 matches 9 bases. The CDR3 is 15 residues long. J lost 5 bases, V lost 4 bases, and 9 bases had no gene match. CDR1 is SGHRS, CDR2 YFSETQ, per germline. The CDR3: CASSPRTGEGETQYF. The CDR3 bases are TGCGCCAGCAGCCCTCGGACAGGGGAAGGGGAGACCCAGTACTTC.

The gene calls are TRBV7-2 and TRBJ2-5, with no clear D. V was clipped by 1 base and J by 2 bases, with 17 bases between them. The CDR3 covers 17 residues. Germline V gene data show CDR1 as SGHTA and CDR2 as FQGNSA. CDR3 bases: TGTGCCAGCAGCTTAGAGGTTTCGACGGCAGCACAAGAGACCCAGTACTTC. Its protein product is CASSLEVSTAAQETQYF.

This clonotype was recorded a few times. This chain uses TRBV12-3 or TRBV12-4 with TRBJ2-2; D gene uncertain. The CDR3 consists of 11 residues. The ends were cut back, 3 bases at V and 9 bases at J, with 5 bases in the middle. In nucleotides, the CDR3 is TGTGCCAGCAGTTTCGGGTGGGAGCTGTTTTTT. Protein product: CASSFGWELFF.